These 23 T cell receptor beta chains share one sample of origin, sequenced in a study of a mutant IDH1 vaccine in newly diagnosed glioma. The antigens of these receptors remain unknown. Clones were read by immunoSEQ multiplex PCR, and TCRdb kept only the in-frame ones, dropping some. The sample shows 120,000 or so clones, about four fifths of them seen only once. The time point: week 11, during vaccination. With topical imiquimod, each dose of the vaccine consisted of 300 ug of mutant IDH1 20-mer peptide. Source: PBMCs, taken from a glioma patient whose treatment included an IDH1 peptide vaccine. These receptors were collected from a man aged 35-49 years with glioma.

The genes are TRBV28 and TRBJ2-5, with TRBD2 identical over 12 bases. Germline CDR1 MDHEN, CDR2 SYDVKM. Trimming took 4 bases from V and 2 from J; bases not matched to a gene: 14. This CDR3 contains 19 residues. The CDR3 coding sequence is TGTGCCAGCAGTTCCACGTCACTAGCGGGGGGCCGTATACAAGAGACCCAGTACTTC. This sequence encodes CASSSTSLAGGRIQETQYF.

The chain links TRBV9 to TRBJ2-1; tentatively, D is TRBD2 (5 bases). The germline V gene has CDR1 SGDLS and CDR2 YYNGEE. The V end lost 1 base, the J end lost 5 bases, and 10 bases lay between the germline ends. The CDR3 spans 14 residues. Here the CDR3 DNA reads TGTGCCAGCAGCGTAATAAGCGGCCACAATGAGCAGTTCTTC. This encodes CASSVISGHNEQFF. The full variable domain, its missing parts supplied by reference TRBV9 and TRBJ2-1, is DSGVTQTPKHLITATGQRVTLRCSPRSGDLSVYWYQQSLDQGLQFLIQYYNGEERAKGNILERFSAQQFPDLHSELNLSSLELGDSALYFCASSVISGHNEQFFGPGTRLTVL.

The chain carries TRBV7-3 and TRBJ2-7, with TRBD2 matching 14 bases. The CDR3 is 15 residues long. Germline CDR1 SGHTA, CDR2 FQGTGA. Trimming removed 5 bases from V and 6 bases from J; junction bases left unmatched: 6. CDR3 protein: CASSAGLAGVSEQYF. The CDR3 coding sequence is TGTGCCAGCAGCGCGGGACTAGCGGGAGTAAGCGAGCAGTACTTC. The entire variable domain, with the rest obtained from reference TRBV7-3 and TRBJ2-7, is as follows: GAGVSQTPSNKVTEKGKYVELRCDPISGHTALYWYRQSLGQGPEFLIYFQGTGAADDSGLPNDRFFAVRPEGSVSTLKIQRTERGDSAVYLCASSAGLAGVSEQYFGPGTRLTVT.

The chain is built from TRBV11-2 and TRBJ1-6, with D tentatively TRBD1 (6 bases). V was pared by 5 bases and J by 9 bases, with 14 bases between. Per germline, CDR1 SGHAT and CDR2 FQNNGV. This CDR3 is 14 amino acids long. As DNA, the CDR3 is TGTGCCAGCAGCCGCTACAGGGCAGGTTCACCCCTCCACTTT. Translating gives CASSRYRAGSPLHF.

The sample holds a few counts of this clone. This chain links TRBV28 with TRBJ2-7; D gene uncertain. The V gene lost 1 base and the J gene lost 9 bases, with 13 bases spanning the gap. There are 13 residues in the CDR3. CDR1 and CDR2 from the germline V gene are MDHEN and SYDVKM. The CDR3 loop is CASSLYESPGQYF. The CDR3 DNA follows: TGTGCCAGCAGTTTATACGAGTCACCAGGGCAGTACTTC.

The chain has TRBV15 and TRBJ2-7; D is perhaps TRBD1 (6 bases). Germline V gene sequence: CDR1 LNHNV, CDR2 YYDKDF (reference sequence). The CDR3 spans 13 residues. V gave up 5 bases and J gave up 1 base, with 9 bases separating them. CDR3 DNA sequence: TGTGCCACCAGCGGGGGCGGTTCCTACGAGCAGTACTTC. Amino acids: CATSGGGSYEQYF.

This chain uses TRBV7-9 with TRBJ2-7; TRBD1 aligns across 9 bases. CDR3 length: 15 residues. V lost 5 bases and J lost 4; bases outside the gene matches: 9. The germline V gene has CDR1 SEHNR and CDR2 FQNEAQ (reference sequence). The CDR3 protein is CASSRGTGKGYEQYF. Here the CDR3 DNA reads TGTGCCAGCAGCCGAGGGACAGGGAAAGGGTACGAGCAGTACTTC.

CDR3 nucleotides: TGTGCCAGCAGCCCGCAAACAGCCTCCTATGGCTACACCTTC. This codes for CASSPQTASYGYTF. J is TRBJ1-2 and V is TRBV7-2; D unresolved. The V end lost 5 bases, the J end lost 4 bases, and 14 bases lay between the germline ends. This CDR3 comprises 14 residues. Germline V CDR1 and CDR2: SGHTA, FQGNSA.

This clone was recorded only once. This chain joins TRBV7-2 and TRBJ1-3, with D possibly TRBD1 on 6 matching bases. Deletions cut 3 bases from V and 0 bases from J, with 9 bases between. The germline V gene has CDR1 SGHTA and CDR2 FQGNSA. CDR3 length equals 15 residues. CDR3 protein: CASSLDSHSGNTIYF. In nucleotides, the CDR3 is TGTGCCAGCAGCTTGGACAGCCACTCTGGAAACACCATATATTTT.

V gene TRBV18 combines with J gene TRBJ2-2, with D tentatively TRBD1 (6 bases). The CDR3 covers 18 residues. V shed 2 bases and J shed 0 bases, with 16 bases lying between them. CDR1 and CDR2 from the germline V gene are KGHSH and LQKENI. The CDR3 bases are TGTGCCAGCTCACCATTTCCAGGGGACACCTCGAACACCGGGGAGCTGTTTTTT. This gives the protein CASSPFPGDTSNTGELFF.

This rearrangement joins TRBV30 to TRBJ2-5; 9 bases fit TRBD2. CDR1 and CDR2 (germline): GTSNPN, SVGIG (reference sequence). The CDR3 has 14 residues. V gave up 2 bases and J gave up 5 bases; unmatched junction bases: 6. The DNA of the CDR3 is TGTGCCTGGAGTCGAGGACTAGCGTGGGAGACCCAGTACTTC. It codes for CAWSRGLAWETQYF.

This clone was observed a single time. This sequence joins TRBV11-2 and TRBJ2-4; D may match TRBD1 or TRBD2 (5 bases each). The CDR3 contains 13 residues. CDR1 is SGHAT, CDR2 FQNNGV, per germline. Trimming pared 4 bases from V and 6 bases from J, leaving 10 bases between. CDR3 in DNA: TGTGCCAGCAGCTCGCCTGGGGGAAACATTCAGTACTTC. As protein: CASSSPGGNIQYF.

The J gene is TRBJ2-1, the V gene TRBV6-1, with a tentative D call TRBD2 (6 bases). Germline CDR1 reads MNHNS; CDR2 reads SASEGT. With 4 bases removed from V and 2 bases from J, the gap between germline ends came to 9 bases. The CDR3 contains 14 residues. CDR3 residues: CASSGDLAYNEQFF. In DNA, the CDR3 is TGTGCCAGCAGTGGGGACTTGGCCTACAATGAGCAGTTCTTC.

The J gene is TRBJ2-1, the V gene TRBV30; tentative D call: TRBD2 (5 bases). The CDR3 consists of 16 residues. Trimming pared 4 bases from V and 6 bases from J, leaving 22 bases between. Germline-derived CDR1 and CDR2 are GTSNPN and SVGIG (reference sequence). The CDR3 DNA reads TGTGCCTGGATCCAACTGATTAGGGAGATTGGCAATGAGCAGTTCTTC. This codes for CAWIQLIREIGNEQFF.

The chain combines TRBV5-4 with TRBJ2-1, with 9 nucleotides matching TRBD2. From germline, CDR1 is SGHNT and CDR2 YYREEE (reference sequence). V dropped 4 bases and J dropped 1; count of bases not matched to a gene: 6. The CDR3 sequence is 16 residues long. CDR3 sequence: CASSPGTSRSYNEQFF. The DNA for the CDR3 is TGTGCCAGCAGCCCCGGGACTAGCCGGTCCTACAATGAGCAGTTCTTC.

This clone was recorded only once. This chain joins TRBV30 and TRBJ1-2; no definite D call. Germline V lookup: CDR1 GTSNPN, CDR2 SVGIG (reference sequence). This CDR3 has 13 residues. V was cut by 2 bases and J by 4 bases, with 11 bases left in between. CDR3 amino acids: CAWSSRQAYGYTF. The CDR3, as DNA: TGTGCCTGGAGTTCCAGGCAGGCCTATGGCTACACCTTC.

This sequence joins TRBV21-1 and TRBJ2-7. TRBV21-1 is tagged as a pseudogene. The CDR3 is 18 amino acids. The DNA for the CDR3 is TGTGCCAGCAGCAAAGGCAGGAAGGAATCCCGGAGCTCCTACGAGCAGTACTTC. This encodes CASSKGRKESRSSYEQYF.

The chain uses TRBV5-5 and TRBJ1-4; D unresolved. This CDR3 region has 13 residues. Germline values: CDR1 SGHKS, CDR2 YYEKEE (reference sequence). V lost 9 bases to trimming and J lost 7 bases, with 16 bases between them. The CDR3 DNA reads TGTGCCACATCCTCGGCGGATAGTGAAAAACTGTTTTTT. Translating gives CATSSADSEKLFF.

The gene calls are TRBV18 and TRBJ1-6, with D unclear. Trimming removed 3 bases at V and 18 bases at J, with 18 bases between. The CDR3 is 13 amino acids. Germline V lookup: CDR1 KGHSH, CDR2 LQKENI. The DNA of the CDR3 is TGTGCCAGCTCACCGGACGTTGGGCAGCCTCCCCACTTT. Encoded protein: CASSPDVGQPPHF.

The CDR3 nucleotides read TGCGCCAGCAGTTCCGACGGCATCTACAATGAGCAGTTCTTC. This gives the protein CASSSDGIYNEQFF. The V gene is TRBV10-2, the J gene TRBJ2-1; D remains unclear. Trimming took off 5 bases at V and 3 bases at J, with 11 bases between the two ends. This CDR3 spans 14 amino acids. Per germline, CDR1 WSHSY and CDR2 SAAADI.

This clone has just one count. The germline gene is not matched at one end of the junction; a read error may be the cause. The chain carries TRBV2 and TRBJ2-7; a weak D match, TRBD1 (6 bases). The germline V gene encodes CDR1 SNHLY and CDR2 FYNNEI. The CDR3 runs to 16 residues. The CDR3 bases are TGTGCCAGCAGGGGGACACGGAGATACAGCTCCGACGAGCAGTACTTC. Translating gives CASRGTRRYSSDEQYF.

The V gene is TRBV7-2, the J gene TRBJ2-1; D is unresolved. V lost 3 bases, J lost 9 bases, and 9 bases lay in between. The germline V gene has CDR1 SGHTA and CDR2 FQGNSA. The CDR3 contains 12 residues. CDR3 nucleotide sequence: TGTGCCAGCAGCTTTCGGCGGTCTGAGCAGTTCTTC. Its protein is CASSFRRSEQFF.

The V gene is TRBV29-1, the J gene TRBJ2-7; no clear D gene. This CDR3 comprises 15 residues. The germline V gene encodes CDR1 SQVTM and CDR2 ANQGSEA. Trimming removed 1 base at V and 2 bases at J, with 15 bases between. In DNA, the CDR3 is TGCAGCGTTGAAGGAAATTTGGGTCCCCCCTACGAGCAGTACTTC. It encodes CSVEGNLGPPYEQYF.